The present TCR beta chain was sequenced within a study of human T cells and chemical hapten exposure. TCRdb recomputed calls from the 5' RACE reads with MiXCR, one row per CDR3 protein. There are 95,000 to 120,000 distinct CDR3 sequences in the sample; approximately 20% occur only once, and approximately 2.6% lies in the top ten. Germline V gives CDR1 MNHEY, CDR2 SVGAGI. This CDR3 is built from 15 residues. With V trimmed by 7 bases and J by 7 bases, 12 bases remained unmatched. This clonotype was counted a few times. Its antigen is as yet unknown. The study, taken as a whole, reports: TCRs exceeding 1 in 1000 frequency stayed unchanged with DPC sensitization.

Whole blood, unfractionated, served as the material for total RNA extraction. The genes are TRBV6-5 and TRBJ2-1, with 8 positions matching TRBD2. This clonotype was sampled from a human donor in good health. CDR3 amino acids: CASTKSGSGVNEQFF. The CDR3 DNA reads as TGTGCCAGCACCAAAAGCGGGAGTGGGGTAAATGAGCAGTTCTTC.